This TCR beta chain was documented in a study of blood T cell repertoires in COVID-19. As for the study in general: The United States, Italy and Spain provided the acute and convalescent COVID-19 samples. T cells, B-cell-depleted T cells, or PBMCs supplied cDNA or gDNA.

Some clones are missing from TCRdb's copy, which holds only in-frame ones; the method was immunoSEQ multiplex PCR. The data contain nearly 95,000 clones, 70% to 90% of them singletons. The sequence derives from a human donor with acute or convalescent COVID-19. The donor label of this sample is uncertain. The source material was peripheral blood.

Here the CDR3 DNA reads TGTGCCAGCAGTTTGCGGGCCCTCTCGGGTTCACCCCTCCACTTT. It is translated as CASSLRALSGSPLHF. The chain combines TRBV27 with TRBJ1-6; D unclear. CDR1 is MNHEY, CDR2 SMNVEV, per germline (reference sequence). The CDR3 has 15 amino acids. The ends were cut back, 3 bases at V and 9 bases at J, with 15 bases in the middle.